Here is one T cell receptor (beta chain) with its context. The antigen is unknown. Trimming stripped 6 bases from V and 4 bases from J, with 12 bases between. Germline V gives CDR1 MNHEY, CDR2 SMNVEV (reference sequence). This CDR3 region has 13 residues. The PCR ran on 60 Vbeta and 13 Jbeta primers. Profiling relied on immunoSEQ multiplex PCR, and the TCRdb table lists in-frame clones only, not all of them. The sample carries around 130,000 clones, roughly four fifths recorded once. These data belong to a study of cytomegalovirus exposure and HLA in healthy donors. Whole-study results and caveats: Reportedly, HLA-A and HLA-B alleles of most subjects were accurately predicted from TCR beta. Trimming of TCR beta V- and J-genes showed a link, identified in a later analysis, to a missense DCLRE1C variant.

The sequence came from a man aged 35-49 years in good health and CMV-seronegative. Input material: PBMCs. The rearrangement uses TRBV27 and TRBJ1-2; a weak D match, TRBD1 (6 bases). The CDR3 nucleotides are TGTGCCAGCAGCTTTGACAGGTCCTATGGCTACACCTTC. It is translated as CASSFDRSYGYTF.